This TCR beta chain originates from a study of T cell responses to AZD1222 COVID-19 vaccine (dated by TCRdb to the early 2020s). For context, the study as a whole: AZD1222 recipients with second doses at about 4 weeks or about 12 weeks were pooled, because spike-specific TCR depth and breadth did not differ between schedules. TCR sequencing covered about 230 trial participants: nearly 210 given two doses of AZD1222 and about 26 given two doses of MenACWY control vaccine. Trial participants were enrolled by age into subgroups of 18-55, 56-69 and 70-plus years, and around 150, 28 and 57 TCR-sequenced participants, respectively, were included in these subgroups.

The sample's time point label, decoded: baseline before first vaccination. Vaccinee samples came from UK trials COV001 and COV002, including a single-blind randomized controlled phase 2/3 trial of AZD1222 (ChAdOx1 nCoV-19) in healthy adults. For TCRbeta chain sequencing, PBMC samples from trial participants were taken at day 0 and at day 28 after the second dose. The CDR3 regions of human TCRbeta chains were analyzed by immunosequencing. On the authors' methods: Repertoire TCRs were checked for matches against a reference library of SARS-CoV-2-specific TCRs that had been generated using the MIRA antigen-specificity platform. Breadth meant the fraction of unique TCRs that were SARS-CoV-2-associated, whereas depth meant the fraction of total T cells that were SARS-CoV-2-associated. Using the MIRA data, each spike-specific TCR was assigned both to the spike region to which the TCR was reactive and to a CD4 or CD8 class. Log10-transformed breadth and depth values were compared by one-way ANOVA with Sidak's multiple comparisons tests. Held by TCRdb, this immuneACCESS table contains in-frame sequences only and omits some clones. Under half of the omission traces to an unresolved V gene where checked; the cause of the rest is unknown. V, J and clone size derive from that table, while D and trimming were established from the DNA sequence. The sample yields about 110,000 clones; around 90% were counted once. 7.8% of the sample is taken by the ten largest.

About this clone itself: Which antigen it targets is not known. Base quality data are lacking; no much larger clone is found one base away.

General conclusions and limits of the study: Only a handful of AZD1222 recipients were SARS-CoV-2 seropositive at baseline, limiting conclusions about previously exposed vaccinees. After two AZD1222 doses, both the breadth and the depth of spike-specific TCRs were significantly higher than at day 0 and than in MenACWY recipients. Epitopes outside the regions mutated in the B.1.351 and B.1.1.7 variants were reportedly recognized by nearly half of the unique spike-specific TCRs. CD4 TCRs associated with the vaccine covered the entire spike protein, and the dominant responses were in regions 160-218 and 743-854. The 56-69-year group was small, and its depth increase did not reach significance, likely because of low power. Because no day 14 peak-response samples were available, the repertoires could be characterized only after the peak T cell response. Participants were mostly white British, with more females than males. The authors suggested clonal diversity may have been underestimated.

Based on the germline V gene, the CDR1 and CDR2 sequences are KGHSH and LQKENI. The CDR3 holds 16 amino acids from the cysteine to the phenylalanine. Only the CDR3 DNA is retained, 48 bases long and in frame from the first base. The trim is 3 bases for V and 3 bases for J, with a gap of 15 bases between the germline ends. The V and J genes are TRBV18 and TRBJ2-1; the D gene remains uncertain. The source was peripheral blood, collected on day 0 of AZD1222 vaccination. The source is an adult in good health. The CDR3 region: CASSPPLRQSYNEQFF. The nucleotides are TGTGCCAGCTCACCGCCTCTACGCCAGAGCTACAATGAGCAGTTCTTC.